The 29 T cell receptor beta chains below all came from one sample that was sequenced in a study of blood T cell repertoires in COVID-19 (TCRdb year 2020). The library was prepared using the immunoSEQ multiplex PCR assay. Imported from immuneACCESS, the table was reduced by TCRdb to in-frame sequences with V and J called. These copies leave out some clones; in studies compared against another copy, an unresolved V gene accounts for under half, and the cause of the remainder is not known. The sample records 85,000 to 120,000 clones, 70% to 90% of which are singletons. Of the sample, 9.5% to 10% falls within the top ten clones. The specimen was peripheral blood. All receptors derive from a man in his forties with active or convalescent COVID-19.

V usage is TRBV6-4 and J usage is TRBJ2-1; TRBD2 matches at 11 bases. After removal of 0 bases from V and 3 bases from J, the junction contained 19 bases not matched to a gene. The CDR3 loop spans 22 amino acids. Germline CDR1 and CDR2: MRHNA and SNTAGT. DNA for the CDR3: TGTGCCAGCAGTGACTCACGCAAGGTAGCGGGGGGGCACGTAGGTATCTACAATGAGCAGTTCTTC. Its translation is CASSDSRKVAGGHVGIYNEQFF.

This chain links TRBV3-1 (or the pseudogene TRBV3-2) with TRBJ1-4; 7 bases agree with TRBD1. Germline CDR1 is LGHDT and CDR2 is YNNKEL (reference sequence). V lost 4 bases and J lost 0; bases outside the gene matches: 2. This CDR3 is 15 amino acids long. CDR3: CASSRQGPTNEKLFF. The CDR3 coding sequence is TGTGCCAGCAGCCGACAGGGACCAACTAATGAAAAACTGTTTTTT.

The chain carries TRBV9 and TRBJ2-5; TRBD2 agrees at 8 bases. Germline V gene sequence: CDR1 SGDLS, CDR2 YYNGEE. Trimming cost V 4 bases and J 4 bases; bases outside gene matches: 15. CDR3 size: 17 residues. The CDR3 DNA reads TGTGCCAGCAGCAATCGCCGGGCGGGGGGCCCTGGAGAGACCCAGTACTTC. Protein: CASSNRRAGGPGETQYF.

The chain couples TRBV6-1 to TRBJ2-5; TRBD2 is a possible D gene (7 bases). Germline CDR1 is MNHNS and CDR2 is SASEGT. The CDR3 has 15 amino acids. Trimming cost V 4 bases and J 3 bases, with 15 bases left between them. The CDR3 DNA reads TGTGCCAGCAGTGGGGGAGGGGGAGGGAAAGAGACCCAGTACTTC. It yields the protein CASSGGGGGKETQYF.

The rearrangement joins TRBV30 to TRBJ1-3; 8 bases line up with TRBD1. J lost 4 bases, V lost 1 base, and 6 bases had no gene match. The CDR3 is 15 amino acids. Looked up from germline, CDR1 is GTSNPN and CDR2 is SVGIG (reference sequence). This chain's CDR3 is CAWSGRQGNGNTIYF. The CDR3 bases are TGTGCCTGGAGTGGCCGACAGGGGAACGGAAACACCATATATTTT.

The chain joins TRBV19 to TRBJ1-5; D is unresolved. The CDR3 runs 15 residues. The germline V gene encodes CDR1 LNHDA and CDR2 SQIVND (reference sequence). The V gene lost 5 bases and the J gene lost 9 bases, with 20 bases spanning the gap. CDR3 in DNA: TGTGCCAGTAGTCAAAGTGGCGGCCCGGGAGGGCCCCAGCATTTT. Its protein product is CASSQSGGPGGPQHF.

The chain recombines TRBV9 with TRBJ1-5, with a possible D match to TRBD1 (6 bases). V was trimmed by 2 bases and J by 6 bases, leaving 18 bases between them. The CDR3 contains 16 residues. Germline V gives CDR1 SGDLS, CDR2 YYNGEE. CDR3: CASSVSGTSGTQPQHF. The CDR3 DNA reads TGTGCCAGCAGCGTTTCCGGGACATCCGGCACTCAGCCCCAGCATTTT. Based on the CDR3 plus reference TRBV9 and TRBJ1-5, the full variable domain is DSGVTQTPKHLITATGQRVTLRCSPRSGDLSVYWYQQSLDQGLQFLIQYYNGEERAKGNILERFSAQQFPDLHSELNLSSLELGDSALYFCASSVSGTSGTQPQHFGDGTRLSIL.

V and J are TRBV18 and TRBJ1-2, with D maybe TRBD1 (5 bases). This CDR3 contains 14 residues. The ends were cut back, 2 bases at V and 5 bases at J, with 12 bases in the middle. Germline CDR1 KGHSH, CDR2 LQKENI. CDR3 bases: TGTGCCAGCTCACCATTCACAGGCGAGTATGGCTACACCTTC. It specifies CASSPFTGEYGYTF.

The chain employs TRBV9 and TRBJ1-5, with 8 bases matching TRBD1. V was pared by 4 bases and J by 2 bases, with 8 bases of the junction left unmatched. The CDR3 covers 16 residues. Germline V gene data show CDR1 as SGDLS and CDR2 as YYNGEE. In nucleotides, the CDR3 is TGTGCCAGCAGCCCAGGGACAGGTTCGGGCAATCAGCCCCAGCATTTT. Translated: CASSPGTGSGNQPQHF.

In its sample, this clone was seen once. The chain couples TRBV4-2 to TRBJ2-7, with TRBD2 identical over 9 bases. Germline V lookup: CDR1 LGHNA, CDR2 YNFKEQ. V gave up 0 bases and J gave up 7 bases; unmatched junction bases: 10. The CDR3 spans 16 residues. In DNA, the CDR3 is TGTGCCAGCAGCCAAGATGTAGGCGGGGGGGCGGGAGAGCAGTACTTC. It is translated as CASSQDVGGGAGEQYF.

V and J are TRBV7-2 and TRBJ2-7, with 11 bases that match TRBD1. J was trimmed by 4 bases and V by 5 bases; bases with no gene match: 4. Per germline, CDR1 SGHTA and CDR2 FQGNSA. The CDR3 length is 14 residues. CDR3 coding DNA: TGTGCCAGCAGCGTCGGGACAGGGGGATACGAGCAGTACTTC. Amino acids: CASSVGTGGYEQYF.

The chain has TRBV30 and TRBJ2-5; 8 bases line up with TRBD2. Germline lookup yields CDR1 GTSNPN and CDR2 SVGIG (reference sequence). The CDR3 is made up of 13 amino acids. J gave up 4 bases and V 4 bases, and 5 bases lay outside the gene matches. In DNA, the CDR3 is TGTGCCTGGAAAGTCGGGGGGGGAGAGACCCAGTACTTC. It is translated as CAWKVGGGETQYF.

This clone was detected a few times. The gene calls are TRBV19 and TRBJ1-6; 8 positions agree with TRBD1. Germline lookup yields CDR1 LNHDA and CDR2 SQIVND (reference sequence). The junction had 7 bases not matched to a gene; V was cut back by 4 bases and J by 8 bases. The CDR3 runs to 15 residues. CDR3 sequence reads: CASSSTGGGDSPLHF. CDR3 DNA: TGTGCCAGTAGTAGCACAGGGGGAGGGGATTCACCCCTCCACTTT.

Comment on this clone: Additional DNA sequences in this sample encode the identical CDR3. J is TRBJ2-7 and V is TRBV5-1; TRBD1 matches at 10 bases. Germline CDR1 SGHRS, CDR2 YFSETQ. The V segment lost 3 bases and the J segment 3 bases; nucleotides outside the gene matches: 3. The CDR3 runs 14 residues. CDR3 DNA sequence: TGCGCCAGCAGCTCGGGACAGGGGATCTACGAGCAGTACTTC. Protein sequence: CASSSGQGIYEQYF.

The rearrangement links TRBV18 to TRBJ2-2; D is undetermined. The CDR3 consists of 14 residues. Germline V lookup: CDR1 KGHSH, CDR2 LQKENI. V was cut by 0 bases and J by 3 bases, with 5 bases left in between. The CDR3 DNA is TGTGCCAGCTCACCACCCGTTCACACCGGGGAGCTGTTTTTT. Its translation is CASSPPVHTGELFF.

The V and J genes are TRBV7-9 and TRBJ2-7; 9 nucleotides line up with TRBD2. The CDR3 contains 15 residues. The germline CDR1 and CDR2 sequences are SEHNR and FQNEAQ (reference sequence). V was pared by 3 bases and J by 5 bases, with 8 bases of the junction left unmatched. CDR3 residues: CASSFLAGEKDEQYF. CDR3 bases: TGTGCCAGCAGCTTCTTAGCGGGGGAAAAAGACGAGCAGTACTTC.

In DNA, the CDR3 is TGTGCCAGCAGAGGGACAGAGTATGGCTACACCTTC. Translated, it gives CASRGTEYGYTF. The chain recombines TRBV6-5 with TRBJ1-2; 7 bases line up with TRBD1. J gave up 5 bases and V 6 bases, and 3 bases lay outside the gene matches. The germline V gene encodes CDR1 MNHEY and CDR2 SVGAGI. This CDR3 spans 12 amino acids.

This clone is a singleton in its sample. The gene calls are TRBV6-1 and TRBJ2-5, with D hard to call. The CDR3 contains 12 residues. With 2 bases removed from V and 5 bases from J, the gap between germline ends came to 6 bases. Looked up from germline, CDR1 is MNHNS and CDR2 is SASEGT. The CDR3 nucleotides are TGTGCCAGCAGTGAATCCAGGGAGACCCAGTACTTC. It is translated as CASSESRETQYF.

The gene calls are TRBV7-6 and TRBJ1-3, with a weak D call TRBD1 (6 bases). From germline, CDR1 is SGHVS and CDR2 FNYEAQ. CDR3 length: 16 amino acids. Trimming removed 3 bases at V and 4 bases at J, with 16 bases between. CDR3 amino acids: CASSFGDTDPGNTIYF. The CDR3 coding sequence is TGTGCCAGCAGCTTTGGGGACACCGATCCAGGAAACACCATATATTTT.

This clone was detected a few times. The CDR3 DNA follows: TGTGCCAGCAGTGACTCGACAGGGTACAATGAGCAGTTCTTC. It yields the protein CASSDSTGYNEQFF. V usage is TRBV6-4 and J usage is TRBJ2-1; 7 nucleotides agree with TRBD1. The CDR3 consists of 14 residues. Losses at the gene ends were 0 bases for V and 4 bases for J; bases not matched to a gene: 0. From germline, CDR1 is MRHNA and CDR2 SNTAGT.

This chain uses TRBV7-9 with TRBJ2-1, with TRBD1 identical over 9 bases. Germline loops: CDR1 SEHNR, CDR2 FQNEAQ (reference sequence). V was pared by 5 bases and J by 8 bases, with 10 bases of the junction left unmatched. This CDR3 comprises 15 residues. DNA of the CDR3: TGTGCCAGCAGCCAGGCGGGGACAGGGAACTATGAGCAGTTCTTC. As protein: CASSQAGTGNYEQFF.

This clone has a handful of counts. The J gene is TRBJ1-2, the V gene TRBV10-3; D is undetermined. The V end was cut by 0 bases, the J end by 0 bases, with 11 bases between. Germline V gives CDR1 ENHRY, CDR2 SYGVKD. The CDR3 consists of 16 residues. This CDR3 reads CAISESEAETNYGYTF. As DNA, the CDR3 is TGTGCCATCAGTGAGTCGGAGGCGGAGACTAACTATGGCTACACCTTC.

Comment on this clone: The identical CDR3 is also encoded by other nucleotide sequences in the sample. V is TRBV9 and J is TRBJ2-5; a possible D gene is TRBD1 (6 bases). Trimming stripped 0 bases from V and 2 bases from J, with 14 bases between. In germline, CDR1 is SGDLS, CDR2 YYNGEE. The CDR3 extends over 16 amino acids. The DNA for the CDR3 is TGTGCCAGCAGCGTAGCTTTGGATACAGGGCAAGAGACCCAGTACTTC. This codes for CASSVALDTGQETQYF.

V is TRBV6-7 and J is TRBJ2-4, with a weak D call TRBD2 (6 bases). TRBV6-7 qualifies as an ORF whose function is uncertain. Trimming shortened V by 5 bases and J by 4 bases, and 12 bases separated the two germline ends. This CDR3 is built from 14 residues. The CDR3 region has the DNA TGTGCCAGCAGTACCGGGAGCTTGAAAAACATTCAGTACTTC. Protein: CASSTGSLKNIQYF.

This rearrangement joins TRBV19 to TRBJ1-5, with 7 bases lining up with TRBD1. V lost 8 bases, J lost 10 bases, and 11 bases stayed unmatched. CDR1 is LNHDA and CDR2 is SQIVND in the germline V gene (reference sequence). The CDR3 contains 13 residues. This CDR3 reads CASQDREVQPQHF. CDR3 bases: TGTGCCAGTCAAGACAGGGAGGTTCAACCCCAGCATTTT. Together with reference TRBV19 and TRBJ1-5, the CDR3 gives the full variable domain: DGGITQSPKYLFRKEGQNVTLSCEQNLNHDAMYWYRQDPGQGLRLIYYSQIVNDFQKGDIAEGYSVSREKKESFPLTVTSAQKNPTAFYLCASQDREVQPQHFGDGTRLSIL.

The rearrangement uses TRBV15 and TRBJ2-3; 12 positions agree with TRBD1. Germline V gene lookup returns CDR1 LNHNV and CDR2 YYDKDF (reference sequence). V was clipped by 1 base and J by 7 bases; unmatched bases: 15. This CDR3 has 19 amino acids. CDR3 sequence reads: CATSRVLQAGTGGFYTQYF. CDR3 sequence (DNA): TGTGCCACCAGCAGAGTCCTCCAGGCCGGGACAGGGGGCTTTTATACGCAGTATTTT.

This rearrangement joins TRBV7-2 to TRBJ2-3, with D uncertain. The CDR3 consists of 15 residues. In germline, CDR1 is SGHTA, CDR2 FQGNSA. Trimming took off 1 base at V and 4 bases at J, with 12 bases between the two ends. The CDR3 DNA reads as TGTGCCAGCAGCTTAGGTGGCCTCCAGGCAGATACGCAGTATTTT. Protein: CASSLGGLQADTQYF. Drawing the rest from reference TRBV7-2 and TRBJ2-3, the complete variable domain is GAGVSQSPSNKVTEKGKDVELRCDPISGHTALYWYRQSLGQGLEFLIYFQGNSAPDKSGLPSDRFSAERTGGSVSTLTIQRTQQEDSAVYLCASSLGGLQADTQYFGPGTRLTVL.

This sequence joins TRBV29-1 and TRBJ1-1; D is perhaps TRBD1 (6 bases). Per the germline V gene, CDR1 is SQVTM and CDR2 is ANQGSEA. The germline V and J ends were trimmed by 6 bases and 5 bases, with 13 bases remaining between them. The CDR3 is made up of 12 amino acids. The CDR3 DNA follows: TGCAGCGTCGGGGGAGGGGGAACTGAAGCTTTCTTT. As protein: CSVGGGGTEAFF.

V is TRBV11-3 and J is TRBJ2-3; D is possibly TRBD2 (7 bases). This CDR3 has 14 amino acids. V was trimmed by 4 bases and J by 4 bases, leaving 12 bases between them. CDR1 and CDR2 (germline): SGHNT, YENEEA. The CDR3: CASSYGGAADTQYF. The CDR3 region has the DNA TGTGCCAGCAGCTATGGGGGGGCAGCAGATACGCAGTATTTT. The full variable domain, completed using reference TRBV11-3 and TRBJ2-3, is EAGVVQSPRYKIIEKKQPVAFWCNPISGHNTLYWYLQNLGQGPELLIRYENEEAVDDSQLPKDRFSAERLKGVDSTLKIQPAELGDSAVYLCASSYGGAADTQYFGPGTRLTVL.